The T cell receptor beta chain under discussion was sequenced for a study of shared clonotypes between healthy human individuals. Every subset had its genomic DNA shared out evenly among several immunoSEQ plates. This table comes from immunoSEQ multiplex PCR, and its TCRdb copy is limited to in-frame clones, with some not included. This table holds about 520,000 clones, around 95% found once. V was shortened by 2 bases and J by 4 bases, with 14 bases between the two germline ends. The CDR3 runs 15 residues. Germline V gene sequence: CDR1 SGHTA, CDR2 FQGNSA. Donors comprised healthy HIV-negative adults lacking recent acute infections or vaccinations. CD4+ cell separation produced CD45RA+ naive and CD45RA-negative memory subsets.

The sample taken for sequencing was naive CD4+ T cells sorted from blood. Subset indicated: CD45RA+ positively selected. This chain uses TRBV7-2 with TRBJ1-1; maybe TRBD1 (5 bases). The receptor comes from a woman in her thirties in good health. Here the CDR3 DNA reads TGTGCCAGCAGCTTAAAACGAGGGGCGGGCACTGAAGCTTTCTTT. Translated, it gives CASSLKRGAGTEAFF.